Listed below are T cell receptor beta chains from one sample, sequenced in a study of blood T cell repertoires in COVID-19. The assay was immunoSEQ multiplex PCR, and TCRdb's table has in-frame clones only and misses some. The sample has over 150,000 clones; just over 90% are singletons. Sequencing was done on a sample of peripheral blood. The source of these receptors is a man aged 18 to 29 with COVID-19, enrolled during active disease. The CDR3 runs from the conserved cysteine through the conserved F or W. D genes are given only for firm matches. Expanded clones are given a class, and other clones once, few, many or no size at all.

TRBD2	.	TRBV28	TRBJ2-7	CASRSPSGGTTEQYF	TGTGCCAGCCGCTCCCCTAGCGGAGGCACCACCGAGCAGTACTTC
.	.	TRBV4-3	TRBJ1-3	CASSHGRGSGNTIYF	TGCGCCAGCAGCCACGGCCGGGGCTCTGGAAACACCATATATTTT
.	.	TRBV7-9	TRBJ1-3	CASSWRRLPEFSGNTIYF	TGTGCCAGCAGCTGGAGAAGGCTACCCGAGTTCTCTGGAAACACCATATATTTT
.	.	TRBV9	TRBJ1-4	CASSAGGDEKLFF	TGTGCCAGCAGCGCGGGGGGAGATGAAAAACTGTTTTTT
TRBD1	once	TRBV2	TRBJ2-7	CASIGTGTGYYEQYF	TGTGCCAGCATCGGCACCGGGACAGGGTACTACGAGCAGTACTTC
TRBD1	.	TRBV2	TRBJ2-7	CASRDFDRAHEQYF	TGTGCCAGCAGAGATTTTGACAGGGCCCACGAGCAGTACTTC
TRBD2	.	TRBV6-5	TRBJ2-1	CASSYMGEGSFEQFF	TGTGCCAGCAGTTACATGGGGGAGGGCAGCTTTGAGCAGTTCTTC
.	.	TRBV30	TRBJ1-2	CAWTGGAEINYGYTF	TGTGCCTGGACCGGGGGGGCAGAGATTAACTATGGCTACACCTTC
TRBD1	.	TRBV9	TRBJ1-5	CASSADRGGNQPQHF	TGTGCCAGCAGCGCAGACAGGGGCGGCAATCAGCCCCAGCATTTT
TRBD1	.	TRBV28	TRBJ1-2	CASNPSTTGNYGYTF	TGTGCCAGCAACCCTTCCACGACAGGGAACTATGGCTACACCTTC
TRBD2	.	TRBV15	TRBJ2-7	CATSRDTLAGGGTYEQYF	TGTGCCACCAGCAGAGACACGTTAGCGGGAGGAGGGACCTACGAGCAGTACTTC
TRBD1	once	TRBV10-3	TRBJ1-6	CAISAASGGNSPLHF	TGTGCCATCAGTGCTGCCTCAGGGGGTAATTCACCCCTCCACTTT
TRBD1	once	TRBV3-1/TRBV3-2	TRBJ1-1	CASSQDTDRGRAFF	TGTGCCAGCAGCCAAGATACGGACAGGGGTCGAGCTTTCTTT
.	.	TRBV2	TRBJ1-5	CASSLSDQPQHF	TGTGCCAGCAGCCTCAGTGATCAGCCCCAGCATTTT
.	.	TRBV28	TRBJ2-1	CASSSYSYNEQFF	TGTGCCAGCAGTTCTTATTCCTACAATGAGCAGTTCTTC
TRBD2	.	TRBV19	TRBJ2-7	CASSKGLAGGPGYEQYF	TGTGCCAGTAGTAAAGGACTAGCGGGAGGGCCCGGATACGAGCAGTACTTC
TRBD1	.	TRBV9	TRBJ2-3	CASSPTGGTGIDTQYF	TGTGCCAGCAGCCCCACCGGGGGGACAGGGATAGATACGCAGTATTTT
TRBD1	.	TRBV30	TRBJ2-2	CAWSVLGTGVAGELFF	TGTGCCTGGAGTGTACTGGGTACAGGGGTTGCCGGGGAGCTGTTTTTT
TRBD1	.	TRBV30	TRBJ1-2	CAWTPGGGHYGYTF	TGTGCCTGGACCCCGGGAGGGGGCCACTATGGCTACACCTTC
.	once	TRBV10-1	TRBJ2-2	CASSESATGELFF	TGCGCCAGCAGTGAGTCAGCCACCGGGGAGCTGTTTTTT
TRBD1	once	TRBV30	TRBJ1-5	CAWDRGNQPQHF	TGTGCCTGGGACAGGGGCAATCAGCCCCAGCATTTT
.	.	TRBV6-5	TRBJ1-2	CASSPSLRGNYGYTF	TGTGCCAGCAGTCCATCCCTCCGGGGAAACTATGGCTACACCTTC
.	once	TRBV28	TRBJ1-4	CASSLWGAGSNEKLLF	.
.	.	TRBV30	TRBJ1-2	CAWSQNTSPNYGYTF	TGTGCCTGGAGTCAAAACACCAGTCCTAACTATGGCTACACCTTC
.	.	TRBV4-3	TRBJ2-7	CASSFGKGPYEQYF	TGCGCCAGCAGTTTTGGTAAGGGGCCCTACGAGCAGTACTTC
TRBD1	.	TRBV3-1/TRBV3-2	TRBJ2-5	CASSHRTGGGETQYF	TGTGCCAGCAGCCACCGAACAGGGGGCGGAGAGACCCAGTACTTC
.	.	TRBV6-1	TRBJ2-7	CASSEVAGAHEQYF	TGTGCCAGCAGTGAAGTCGCCGGAGCCCACGAGCAGTACTTC
.	.	TRBV29-1	TRBJ2-1	CSVGLRVVSYNEQFF	TGCAGCGTGGGACTTAGGGTGGTCTCGTACAATGAGCAGTTCTTC
.	.	TRBV4-1	TRBJ2-7	CASSHRDGAYEQYF	TGCGCCAGCAGTCACAGGGATGGGGCCTACGAGCAGTACTTC
TRBD1	.	TRBV6-5	TRBJ1-5	CASSYSRDRGNQPQHF	TGTGCCAGCAGTTACTCGAGGGACAGGGGGAATCAGCCCCAGCATTTT
TRBD2	.	TRBV28	TRBJ2-7	CASSASGITYEQYF	TGTGCCAGCAGTGCTAGCGGGATCACCTACGAGCAGTACTTC
.	.	TRBV3-1/TRBV3-2	TRBJ1-3	CASSQAGYSGNTIYF	TGTGCCAGCAGCCAAGCCGGTTATTCTGGAAACACCATATATTTT
TRBD2	.	TRBV5-6	TRBJ2-1	CASSGVPGLAREQFF	TGTGCCAGCAGCGGCGTTCCGGGACTAGCCCGGGAGCAGTTCTTC
.	.	TRBV28	TRBJ1-1	CASGPFSEAFF	TGTGCCAGCGGCCCCTTCTCTGAAGCTTTCTTT
TRBD2	.	TRBV28	TRBJ2-7	CASSSRTSFKYEQYF	TGTGCCAGCAGTTCGAGGACTAGCTTTAAGTACGAGCAGTACTTC
TRBD1	.	TRBV19	TRBJ2-5	CASSISDRAETQYF	TGTGCCAGTAGTATTTCGGACAGGGCTGAGACCCAGTACTTC
.	.	TRBV19	TRBJ2-1	CASSPVRSNEQFF	TGTGCCAGTAGTCCTGTGAGGTCCAATGAGCAGTTCTTC
TRBD1	.	TRBV28	TRBJ1-6	CASRGQVNSPLHF	TGTGCCAGCAGGGGACAGGTTAATTCACCCCTCCACTTT
TRBD1	.	TRBV29-1	TRBJ2-7	CSVRTGGEYEQYF	TGCAGCGTCCGGACAGGGGGAGAGTACGAGCAGTACTTC
TRBD2	.	TRBV3-1/TRBV3-2	TRBJ2-1	CASSPGGGSRRADQFF	TGTGCCAGCAGCCCGGGGGGAGGGAGTCGGAGGGCGGACCAGTTCTTC
TRBD2	once	TRBV15	TRBJ2-1	CATSRGPYAAGGLNEQFF	TGTGCCACCAGCAGAGGTCCCTACGCGGCGGGGGGTCTTAATGAGCAGTTCTTC
TRBD2	once	TRBV14	TRBJ2-7	CASSQFPRGAYEQYF	TGTGCCAGCAGCCAGTTTCCGCGGGGGGCCTACGAGCAGTACTTC
TRBD2	.	TRBV7-2	TRBJ2-1	CASSLVASGTYNEQFF	TGTGCCAGCAGCTTAGTCGCTAGCGGAACCTACAATGAGCAGTTCTTC
.	.	TRBV29-1	TRBJ1-1	CSVARQELTEAFF	TGCAGCGTCGCGAGACAGGAACTCACTGAAGCTTTCTTT
TRBD1	.	TRBV24-1	TRBJ1-2	CATSDGDSYGYTF	TGTGCCACCAGTGATGGGGACAGCTATGGCTACACCTTC
.	.	TRBV5-8	TRBJ1-5	CASTNLRGAGNQPQHF	TGTGCCAGCACCAATCTTCGGGGGGCAGGCAATCAGCCCCAGCATTTT
TRBD2	.	TRBV7-2	TRBJ2-3	CASSLEAGGITDTQYF	TGTGCCAGCAGCTTAGAGGCGGGAGGTATCACAGATACGCAGTATTTT
.	once	TRBV13	TRBJ2-1	CASRDLGVNEQFF	TGTGCCAGCAGGGATCTCGGGGTGAATGAGCAGTTCTTC
.	.	TRBV5-4	TRBJ2-1	CASSLGESSYNEQFF	TGTGCCAGCAGCTTGGGCGAGAGCTCCTACAATGAGCAGTTCTTC